This T cell receptor (beta chain) was sequenced during a study of cytomegalovirus exposure and HLA in healthy donors. Study conclusions and caveats: In vitro work confirmed that a few CMV-associated chains recognize CMV antigens.

Data came from immunoSEQ multiplex PCR; TCRdb stores just in-frame clones and leaves some out. The sample includes tens of thousands of clones, 94% of them seen just once. As for this clone: The antigen remains unidentified.

This CDR3 is 15 amino acids long. The V and J ends lost 2 bases and 7 bases respectively, with 12 bases between them. CDR1 and CDR2 from the germline V gene are KGHSH and LQKENI. The donors were members of the approximately 120-subject validation cohort (separate from the roughly 700-subject first cohort). Sequencing used PBMCs. This chain connects TRBV18 to TRBJ1-6; tentative D call: TRBD1 (5 bases). This sequence originates from a woman under 30 in good health and CMV-seronegative. CDR3 loop: CASSPVGDRNSPLHF. CDR3 nucleotide sequence: TGTGCCAGCTCACCAGTAGGGGATCGGAATTCACCCCTCCACTTT.